The 29 T cell receptor beta chains listed next were all sequenced from one sample in a study of OX40 agonist ivuxolimab in advanced cancers. The method was immunoSEQ multiplex PCR; TCRdb's version includes in-frame clones alone and lacks a portion of them. Found here are about 71,000 clones, roughly 80% of them singletons; the top ten hold roughly 4.9%. Material: CD4+ or CD8+ T cells sorted from blood, obtained in a trial of the OX40 agonist ivuxolimab. The receptors come from an adult with an advanced solid tumor such as melanoma, head and neck, liver or kidney cancer.

The chain combines TRBV7-8 with TRBJ2-3; no clear D gene. The CDR3 has 11 residues. Germline CDR1 reads SGHVS; CDR2 reads FQNEAQ. Trimming shortened V by 5 bases and J by 3 bases, and 3 bases separated the two germline ends. CDR3 residues: CASSRTDTQYF. The CDR3 DNA reads as TGTGCCAGCAGCCGTACAGATACGCAGTATTTT.

This sequence joins TRBV28 and TRBJ1-1; D is undetermined. There are 14 residues in the CDR3. CDR1 and CDR2 from the germline V gene are MDHEN and SYDVKM. V dropped 6 bases and J dropped 1 base, with 12 bases sitting between them. CDR3 residues: CASSQYGSNTEAFF. CDR3 sequence (DNA): TGTGCCAGCAGCCAATACGGATCGAACACTGAAGCTTTCTTT.

The V gene is TRBV7-9, the J gene TRBJ1-1, with D perhaps TRBD1 (6 bases). Trimming left V 3 bases short and J 4 bases short, with 15 bases between. This CDR3 contains 15 residues. From germline, CDR1 is SEHNR and CDR2 FQNEAQ (reference sequence). CDR3 bases: TGTGCCAGCAGCTTGGGGAACAGGGAGACCACTGAAGCTTTCTTT. It is translated as CASSLGNRETTEAFF.

The chain has TRBV11-2 and TRBJ2-7; 9 bases align to TRBD1. The CDR3 consists of 14 residues. CDR1 is SGHAT and CDR2 is FQNNGV in the germline V gene. V gave up 3 bases and J gave up 6 bases; unmatched junction bases: 6. The DNA for the CDR3 is TGTGCCAGCAGCTTCTGGACAGGGGTGGGCGAGCAGTACTTC. Encoded protein: CASSFWTGVGEQYF.

This chain connects TRBV19 to TRBJ1-2, with D possibly TRBD1 on 5 matching bases. The length of the CDR3 is 13 residues. The germline V gene encodes CDR1 LNHDA and CDR2 SQIVND (reference sequence). Trimming cost V 3 bases and J 2 bases, with 7 bases left between them. The CDR3 sequence is CASSIRGNYGYTF. The DNA of the CDR3 is TGTGCCAGTAGTATTCGGGGCAACTATGGCTACACCTTC.

The V gene is TRBV7-2, the J gene TRBJ1-2; D perhaps matches TRBD1 (5 bases). The germline V gene has CDR1 SGHTA and CDR2 FQGNSA. The ends were cut back, 5 bases at V and 2 bases at J, with 18 bases in the middle. The CDR3 contains 16 residues. The CDR3 sequence is CASSKGGQGANYGYTF. In DNA, the CDR3 is TGTGCCAGCAGCAAAGGCGGGCAGGGAGCGAACTATGGCTACACCTTC.

The chain employs TRBV27 and TRBJ2-5; no clear D. CDR1 and CDR2 (germline): MNHEY, SMNVEV (reference sequence). With 6 bases removed from V and 4 bases from J, the gap between germline ends came to 6 bases. The CDR3 loop spans 11 amino acids. This CDR3 is CASRTGETQYF. The DNA of the CDR3 is TGTGCCAGCAGAACTGGAGAGACCCAGTACTTC.

This clone was counted only a few times. The genes are TRBV7-9 and TRBJ2-1, with 10 nucleotides matching TRBD2. The trim removed 4 bases at V and 5 bases at J, leaving 5 bases unmatched. The CDR3 extends over 15 amino acids. Germline CDR1 and CDR2: SEHNR and FQNEAQ (reference sequence). The CDR3 DNA reads as TGTGCCAGCAGCTCGTCTAGCGGGAGAAACAATGAGCAGTTCTTC. This gives the protein CASSSSSGRNNEQFF.

The chain employs TRBV10-1 and TRBJ1-5; TRBD1 is a possible D gene (5 bases). This CDR3 region has 12 residues. Trimming left V 4 bases short and J 10 bases short, with 11 bases between. Germline V CDR1 and CDR2: WNHNN, SYGVQD (reference sequence). The CDR3 DNA is TGCGCCAGCAGTGCTAGGGGCCTACCCCAGCATTTT. It is translated as CASSARGLPQHF.

The V and J genes are TRBV6-6 and TRBJ1-6; possible D gene TRBD1, 6 bases. There are 15 residues in the CDR3. With 4 bases removed from V and 7 bases from J, the gap between germline ends came to 14 bases. Germline V lookup: CDR1 MNHNY, CDR2 SVGAGI (reference sequence). The CDR3 loop reads CASSWSGQGNSPLHF. The CDR3 DNA reads as TGTGCCAGCAGTTGGTCGGGGCAGGGGAATTCACCCCTCCACTTT.

The chain carries TRBV19 and TRBJ1-1; D possibly corresponds to TRBD1 (5 bases). The CDR3 is 14 amino acids. The V gene's germline CDR1 is LNHDA and CDR2 SQIVND (reference sequence). The germline V and J ends were trimmed by 3 bases and 3 bases, with 11 bases remaining between them. The CDR3: CASSIEGDYTEAFF. CDR3 sequence (DNA): TGTGCCAGTAGTATTGAAGGGGATTACACTGAAGCTTTCTTT.

This clone was seen a few times. The CDR3 region is CASLGTPSSYEQYF. CDR3 DNA: TGTGCCAGCCTCGGGACACCAAGCTCCTACGAGCAGTACTTC. V is TRBV6-9 and J is TRBJ2-7; D might be TRBD1 (6 bases). The V end lost 8 bases, the J end lost 0 bases, and 14 bases lay between the germline ends. From germline, CDR1 is MNHGY and CDR2 SVAAGI. CDR3 size: 14 residues.

The J gene is TRBJ1-2, the V gene TRBV9; unclear D gene. From germline, CDR1 is SGDLS and CDR2 YYNGEE. The V gene lost 3 bases and the J gene lost 0 bases, with 12 bases spanning the gap. CDR3 length: 15 amino acids. The CDR3 DNA sequence: TGTGCCAGCAGCGCAGCCCCCAGCACTAACTATGGCTACACCTTC. It is translated as CASSAAPSTNYGYTF.

This clone was detected only a few times. Additional DNA sequences in this sample encode the identical CDR3. The chain uses TRBV7-9 and TRBJ2-7; D call uncertain. The V end was cut by 6 bases, the J end by 1 base, with 13 bases between. In germline, CDR1 is SEHNR, CDR2 FQNEAQ (reference sequence). CDR3 length: 14 residues. CDR3 in DNA: TGTGCCAGCAGTTTGGGAAAGGGTTCCTACGAGCAGTACTTC. Amino acids: CASSLGKGSYEQYF.

The genes are TRBV2 and TRBJ1-5; a possible D gene is TRBD1 (5 bases). The CDR3 spans 21 residues. CDR1 SNHLY and CDR2 FYNNEI come from the germline V gene. The ends were cut back, 4 bases at V and 5 bases at J, with 33 bases in the middle. CDR3 nucleotide sequence: TGTGCCAGCAGTGGGGACGGTTACCGGGCCCACACTCGGGCCCCCCATCAGCCCCAGCATTTT. This codes for CASSGDGYRAHTRAPHQPQHF.

The chain carries TRBV5-6 and TRBJ2-5; D possibly corresponds to TRBD1 (6 bases). Germline CDR1 and CDR2: SGHDT and YYEEEE. The CDR3 length is 15 residues. Trimming left V 4 bases short and J 2 bases short, with 15 bases between. The chain's CDR3 is CASSRVGTQQETQYF. In DNA form, the CDR3 reads TGTGCCAGCAGCCGCGTCGGGACACAGCAAGAGACCCAGTACTTC. Variable domain in full (rest from reference TRBV5-6 and TRBJ2-5): DAGVTQSPTHLIKTRGQQVTLRCSPKSGHDTVSWYQQALGQGPQFIFQYYEEEERQRGNFPDRFSGHQFPNYSSELNVNALLLGDSALYLCASSRVGTQQETQYFGPGTRLLVL.

The DNA for the CDR3 is TGTGCCAGCAGCTTAGAACAGGGAGGAAACACCATATATTTT. This gives the protein CASSLEQGGNTIYF. The V gene is TRBV7-2, the J gene TRBJ1-3; D perhaps matches TRBD1 (6 bases). Germline CDR1 and CDR2: SGHTA and FQGNSA. Deletions cut 1 base from V and 4 bases from J, with 8 bases between. The CDR3 extends over 14 amino acids.

The chain joins TRBV29-1 to TRBJ1-1; D remains ambiguous. The CDR3 has 12 amino acids. The germline V gene has CDR1 SQVTM and CDR2 ANQGSEA. V was trimmed by 1 base and J by 1 base, leaving 4 bases between them. CDR3 coding DNA: TGCAGCGTTGAAGTGAGGAACACTGAAGCTTTCTTT. Protein: CSVEVRNTEAFF.

The chain uses TRBV7-2 and TRBJ2-5; 8 nucleotides align to TRBD2. TRBJ2-7 explains the end of the DNA better; the J call may be wrong. This CDR3 is 13 amino acids long. Germline V gene lookup returns CDR1 SGHTA and CDR2 FQGNSA. The DNA of the CDR3 is TGTGCCACCTCCGGGGGGGCGGGCTACGAGCAGTACTTC. Its translation: CATSGGAGYEQYF.

V is TRBV2 and J is TRBJ2-7, with TRBD1 as a possible D gene (5 bases). This CDR3 comprises 14 residues. The germline gives CDR1 SNHLY, CDR2 FYNNEI. Between the trimmed V and J ends, which lost 4 bases and 0 bases, there was a span of 10 bases. This CDR3 is CASSVRQSSYEQYF. CDR3 nucleotide sequence: TGTGCCAGCAGTGTGCGACAGAGCTCCTACGAGCAGTACTTC.

The CDR3 DNA reads TGTGCCAGCAGCTTATACGGGGATTCACCCCTCCACTTT. Translated: CASSLYGDSPLHF. V is TRBV7-6 and J is TRBJ1-6; D call uncertain. V shed 2 bases and J shed 8 bases, with 7 bases lying between them. The CDR3 runs 13 residues. From germline, CDR1 is SGHVS and CDR2 FNYEAQ.

A word on this clone: The same CDR3 is also encoded by other DNA sequences in this sample. V is TRBV7-2 and J is TRBJ2-4; weak D call: TRBD1 (6 bases). Germline V gene sequence: CDR1 SGHTA, CDR2 FQGNSA. The germline V and J ends were trimmed by 5 bases and 2 bases, with 10 bases remaining between them. The CDR3 contains 14 residues. CDR3: CASSKTGSKNIQYF. The CDR3 nucleotides read TGTGCCAGCAGCAAGACAGGTTCCAAAAACATTCAGTACTTC. The entire variable domain, with the rest obtained from reference TRBV7-2 and TRBJ2-4, is as follows: GAGVSQSPSNKVTEKGKDVELRCDPISGHTALYWYRQSLGQGLEFLIYFQGNSAPDKSGLPSDRFSAERTGGSVSTLTIQRTQQEDSAVYLCASSKTGSKNIQYFGAGTRLSVL.

V usage is TRBV7-9 and J usage is TRBJ2-2, with a possible D match to TRBD1 (6 bases). Germline assignment: CDR1 SEHNR and CDR2 FQNEAQ (reference sequence). The CDR3 consists of 17 residues. Trimming stripped 5 bases from V and 5 bases from J, with 21 bases between. This chain's CDR3 is CASSRFVYRVRTGELFF. CDR3 nucleotides: TGTGCCAGCAGCCGATTTGTTTACAGGGTACGAACCGGGGAGCTGTTTTTT.

The sample holds one count of this clone. The J gene is TRBJ2-5, the V gene TRBV18, with D uncertain. Looked up from germline, CDR1 is KGHSH and CDR2 is LQKENI. V shed 0 bases and J shed 1 base, with 6 bases lying between them. This CDR3 spans 14 amino acids. CDR3 residues: CASSPPSGQETQYF. Here the CDR3 DNA reads TGTGCCAGCTCACCACCTTCGGGCCAAGAGACCCAGTACTTC. The full variable domain, its missing parts supplied by reference TRBV18 and TRBJ2-5, is NAGVMQNPRHLVRRRGQEARLRCSPMKGHSHVYWYRQLPEEGLKFMVYLQKENIIDESGMPKERFSAEFPKEGPSILRIQQVVRGDSAAYFCASSPPSGQETQYFGPGTRLLVL.

The chain carries TRBV7-2 and TRBJ1-4; D uncertain. V shed 5 bases and J shed 7 bases, with 11 bases lying between them. There are 13 residues in the CDR3. CDR1 and CDR2 from the germline V gene are SGHTA and FQGNSA. In DNA form, the CDR3 reads TGTGCCAGCAGCCCGGAGAGTACTGAAAAACTGTTTTTT. It is translated as CASSPESTEKLFF.

The rearrangement uses TRBV5-1 and TRBJ2-1, with 8 bases lining up with TRBD1. The CDR3 length is 16 residues. Looked up from germline, CDR1 is SGHRS and CDR2 is YFSETQ. Trimming at V came to 0 bases and at J to 6 bases, leaving 8 bases not matched to a gene. The CDR3 protein is CASSLAGRGRFNEQFF. CDR3 bases: TGCGCCAGCAGCTTGGCAGGCAGGGGGCGCTTCAATGAGCAGTTCTTC.

This clone was picked up one time. This sequence joins TRBV11-2 and TRBJ2-7, with a possible D match to TRBD2 (7 bases). The germline V and J ends were trimmed by 0 bases and 3 bases, with 15 bases remaining between them. This CDR3 is 16 amino acids long. Germline assignment: CDR1 SGHAT and CDR2 FQNNGV. The CDR3 region has the DNA TGTGCCAGCAGCTTAGATTGGGGGGGAGGGGGCTACGAGCAGTACTTC. This encodes CASSLDWGGGGYEQYF. Full variable domain (rest looked up from reference TRBV11-2 and TRBJ2-7): EAGVAQSPRYKIIEKRQSVAFWCNPISGHATLYWYQQILGQGPKLLIQFQNNGVVDDSQLPKDRFSAERLKGVDSTLKIQPAKLEDSAVYLCASSLDWGGGGYEQYFGPGTRLTVT.

J is TRBJ2-5 and V is TRBV6-1; 7 bases are a match to TRBD1. The better agreement between TRBJ2-7 and the DNA end casts doubt on the J call. Germline V gives CDR1 MNHNS, CDR2 SASEGT. The CDR3 length is 15 residues. CDR3 loop: CASSEIGGGKDEQYF. CDR3 in DNA: TGTGCCAGCAGTGAGATAGGGGGCGGAAAAGACGAGCAGTACTTC.

The chain is built from TRBV6-1 and TRBJ1-2, with D hard to call. CDR1 MNHNS and CDR2 SASEGT come from the germline V gene. This CDR3 is 13 amino acids long. Between the trimmed V and J ends, which lost 3 bases and 3 bases, there was a span of 8 bases. CDR3 nucleotides: TGTGCCAGCAGTGACCAGCCTTACTATGGCTACACCTTC. Its protein is CASSDQPYYGYTF.